Shown below are 27 T cell receptor beta chains from a single sample sequenced in a study of CD8 T cells in Susac syndrome. Random hexamers were used to reverse transcribe an amount of about 0.5 to 1 ug RNA. TCRdb used MiXCR to reprocess the immunoSEQ multiplex PCR reads, holding one entry per CDR3 protein. The table lists more than 150,000 distinct CDR3 sequences, about 96% of them singletons. Sequenced material: CD4+ T cells from PBMCs. These receptor sequences come from a human donor with Susac syndrome.

In nucleotides, the CDR3 is TGTGCCAGCAGCTTGGCCGGGGGCTGGGATGGCTACACCTTC. It encodes CASSLAGGWDGYTF. The chain recombines TRBV5-4 with TRBJ1-2; D possibly corresponds to TRBD1 (6 bases). Trimming stripped 0 bases from V and 6 bases from J, with 12 bases between. There are 14 residues in the CDR3. CDR1 and CDR2 (germline): SGHNT, YYREEE (reference sequence). Variable domain in full (rest from reference TRBV5-4 and TRBJ1-2): ETGVTQSPTHLIKTRGQQVTLRCSSQSGHNTVSWYQQALGQGPQFIFQYYREEENGRGNFPPRFSGLQFPNYSSELNVNALELDDSALYLCASSLAGGWDGYTFGSGTRLTVV.

The rearrangement links TRBV19 to TRBJ1-5, with a tentative D call TRBD1 (5 bases). V shed 7 bases and J shed 1 base, with 17 bases lying between them. The CDR3 extends over 16 amino acids. CDR1 is LNHDA, CDR2 SQIVND, per germline (reference sequence). The CDR3 region has the DNA TGTGCCAGTACAATGGACTGGGGCGTGAGCAATCAGCCCCAGCATTTT. This codes for CASTMDWGVSNQPQHF.

V gene TRBV9 combines with J gene TRBJ2-2; TRBD1 or TRBD2 may be the D gene (5 bases each). CDR1 and CDR2 (germline): SGDLS, YYNGEE. This CDR3 contains 17 residues. V lost 0 bases to trimming and J lost 0 bases, with 12 bases between them. The CDR3 sequence is CASSVGGAGTNTGELFF. In DNA form, the CDR3 reads TGTGCCAGCAGCGTAGGAGGGGCAGGAACGAACACCGGGGAGCTGTTTTTT.

The V call is TRBV30, the J call TRBJ2-7; TRBD2 matches at 8 bases. The CDR3 extends over 14 amino acids. V lost 2 bases and J lost 4; bases outside the gene matches: 7. Germline CDR1 is GTSNPN and CDR2 is SVGIG (reference sequence). CDR3 coding DNA: TGTGCCTGGAGTCTGAGCGGGAGTGAATACGAGCAGTACTTC. This encodes CAWSLSGSEYEQYF.

The chain recombines TRBV27 with TRBJ2-7; unclear D gene. V lost 7 bases to trimming and J lost 6 bases, with 7 bases between them. CDR1 is MNHEY and CDR2 is SMNVEV in the germline V gene (reference sequence). The CDR3 contains 10 residues. The CDR3 DNA follows: TGTGCCAGCAAACCTTCCGAGCAGTACTTC. Translation: CASKPSEQYF.

The rearrangement joins TRBV2 to TRBJ2-1; D may be TRBD2 (6 bases). Germline CDR1 SNHLY, CDR2 FYNNEI. Trimming stripped 5 bases from V and 7 bases from J, with 9 bases between. There are 12 residues in the CDR3. CDR3 coding DNA: TGTGCCAGCAGTACGACTAGTAATGAGCAGTTCTTC. This codes for CASSTTSNEQFF.

The V call is TRBV15, the J call TRBJ2-1; TRBD1 agrees at 8 bases. This CDR3 region has 17 residues. Germline V lookup: CDR1 LNHNV, CDR2 YYDKDF (reference sequence). Trimming removed 3 bases from V and 5 bases from J; junction bases left unmatched: 12. CDR3 loop: CATSSLGLDREHNEQFF. CDR3 in DNA: TGTGCCACCAGCAGCCTCGGATTGGACAGGGAGCACAATGAGCAGTTCTTC.

The chain has TRBV20-1 and TRBJ2-7; D is perhaps TRBD1 or TRBD2 (5 bases each). The V gene's germline CDR1 is DFQATT and CDR2 SNEGSKA (reference sequence). The CDR3 is 12 residues long. Trimming took off 5 bases at V and 3 bases at J, with 11 bases between the two ends. The CDR3 sequence: CSARGQNYEQYF. The CDR3 DNA reads as TGCAGTGCTCGGGGCCAGAACTACGAGCAGTACTTC.

The chain has TRBV6-2 or TRBV6-3 and TRBJ2-1; tentative D call: TRBD2 (5 bases). V was pared by 5 bases and J by 4 bases, with 21 bases between. CDR1 and CDR2 from the germline V gene are MNHEY and SVGEGT. The CDR3 is 17 residues long. CDR3 sequence (DNA): TGTGCCAGCAGTCCCTCCATTATTGGAAGCGGATACAATGAGCAGTTCTTC. This encodes CASSPSIIGSGYNEQFF.

Details on this clonotype: Mismatch with germline at one junction end may stem from a read error. The V and J genes are TRBV19 and TRBJ2-1; tentatively, D is TRBD1 or TRBD2 (5 bases each). The CDR3 totals 14 residues. Germline CDR1 reads LNHDA; CDR2 reads SQIVND (reference sequence). The CDR3 DNA reads as TGTGCCACTAGTTTGGGGGTAGTGAACAATGAGCAGTTCTTC. Translating it yields CATSLGVVNNEQFF.

This clonotype was counted once. The J gene is TRBJ2-5, the V gene TRBV5-6; D could derive from TRBD1 or TRBD2 (5 bases each). This CDR3 has 12 amino acids. The germline V gene has CDR1 SGHDT and CDR2 YYEEEE. V dropped 6 bases and J dropped 5 bases, with 11 bases sitting between them. The CDR3 nucleotides are TGTGCCAGCACCGGGGCGCGGGAGACCCAGTACTTC. It encodes CASTGARETQYF.

The genes are TRBV11-2 and TRBJ2-2, with D tentatively TRBD1 or TRBD2 (6 bases each). V was shortened by 7 bases and J by 5 bases, with 14 bases between the two germline ends. Germline lookup yields CDR1 SGHAT and CDR2 FQNNGV. This CDR3 comprises 14 residues. In DNA, the CDR3 is TGTGCCAGCAATCCGGGGGCGCGGACCGGGGAGCTGTTTTTT. It translates to CASNPGARTGELFF. The full variable domain, its missing parts supplied by reference TRBV11-2 and TRBJ2-2, is EAGVAQSPRYKIIEKRQSVAFWCNPISGHATLYWYQQILGQGPKLLIQFQNNGVVDDSQLPKDRFSAERLKGVDSTLKIQPAKLEDSAVYLCASNPGARTGELFFGEGSRLTVL.

The chain couples TRBV4-3 to TRBJ2-3; 7 bases agree with TRBD2. The length of the CDR3 is 17 residues. The J segment lost 5 bases and the V segment lost 0 bases, leaving 11 bases of the junction unmatched. CDR1 LGHNA and CDR2 YSLEER come from the germline V gene. CDR3 coding DNA: TGCGCCAGCAGCCAAGACATCCCGGGAGGTGGGGTAGATACGCAGTATTTT. Translation: CASSQDIPGGGVDTQYF.

This chain uses TRBV18 with TRBJ2-5; D is uncertain. V lost 3 bases, J lost 3 bases, and 11 bases lay in between. Germline CDR1 KGHSH, CDR2 LQKENI. The CDR3 totals 14 residues. The CDR3 DNA reads as TGTGCCAGCTCACCCAGCGTAGGGAAAGAGACCCAGTACTTC. It specifies CASSPSVGKETQYF.

The rearrangement uses TRBV28 and TRBJ1-1, with no clear D. The CDR3 sequence is 15 residues long. V was shortened by 2 bases and J by 4 bases, with 14 bases between the two germline ends. CDR1 and CDR2 (germline): MDHEN, SYDVKM. CDR3 DNA: TGTGCCAGCAGTTTAAGGCAGGCCCAAGGCACTGAAGCTTTCTTT. Translation gives CASSLRQAQGTEAFF.

Written as DNA, the CDR3 is TGCAGCGTTGATCCTCCAGGGATTACTAGCGGGAGAGCCCAGCTGTTCTTC. It yields the protein CSVDPPGITSGRAQLFF. This chain uses TRBV29-1 with TRBJ2-1; TRBD2 aligns across 11 bases. Germline trimming cut 3 bases from V and 15 bases from J; bases unmatched to any gene: 22. Per germline, CDR1 SQVTM and CDR2 ANQGSEA. The CDR3 is 17 residues long.

The chain is built from TRBV11-2 and TRBJ2-5; D is ambiguous. V lost 1 base, J lost 4 bases, and 13 bases lay in between. The CDR3 covers 15 residues. Looked up from germline, CDR1 is SGHAT and CDR2 is FQNNGV. CDR3 loop: CASSLGGVWLETQYF. DNA of the CDR3: TGTGCCAGCAGCTTAGGTGGGGTTTGGTTAGAGACCCAGTACTTC.

The V gene is TRBV6-2 or TRBV6-3, the J gene TRBJ2-7, with TRBD2 matching 9 bases. Germline lookup yields CDR1 MNHEY and CDR2 SVGEGT. The CDR3 has 15 amino acids. After removal of 5 bases from V and 4 bases from J, the junction contained 9 bases not matched to a gene. CDR3 residues: CASSNSGGTSYEQYV. CDR3 in DNA: TGTGCCAGCAGTAACAGCGGGGGGACCTCATACGAGCAGTACGTC.

DNA of the CDR3: TGTGCCAGCAGCCAACACGGGACAGGTGAAAAACTGTTTTTT. This translates into CASSQHGTGEKLFF. V is TRBV3-1 and J is TRBJ1-4; 8 bases are shared with TRBD1. The ends lost 2 bases at V and 7 bases at J; junction bases unmatched: 3. There are 14 residues in the CDR3. Germline V gene lookup returns CDR1 LGHDT and CDR2 YNNKEL (reference sequence).

The V call is TRBV29-1, the J call TRBJ1-2; 8 bases are a match to TRBD1. The V gene's germline CDR1 is SQVTM and CDR2 ANQGSEA. V lost 1 base and J lost 5; bases outside the gene matches: 15. The CDR3 consists of 17 residues. Here the CDR3 DNA reads TGCAGCGTTGAAGGGGCCGTGGTGACAGGGGTAGGATATGGCTACACCTTC. This translates into CSVEGAVVTGVGYGYTF.

This chain connects TRBV7-3 to TRBJ2-1, with TRBD2 as a possible D gene (5 bases). Trimming removed 2 bases at V and 3 bases at J, with 5 bases between. The CDR3 runs to 13 residues. Germline V gives CDR1 SGHTA, CDR2 FQGTGA. The DNA of the CDR3 is TGTGCCAGCAGCTTACGGGACTACAATGAGCAGTTCTTC. Protein product: CASSLRDYNEQFF.

This chain connects TRBV10-3 to TRBJ1-2; D gene unclear. Trimming pared 0 bases from V and 4 bases from J, leaving 0 bases between. Germline V gene data show CDR1 as ENHRY and CDR2 as SYGVKD. The CDR3 covers 11 residues. CDR3 residues: CAISESYGYTF. The CDR3 DNA sequence: TGTGCCATCAGTGAGTCCTATGGCTACACCTTC.

The gene calls are TRBV2 and TRBJ2-1, with TRBD2 matching 9 bases. CDR3 length: 14 residues. Trimming at V came to 6 bases and at J to 5 bases, leaving 5 bases not matched to a gene. Germline assignment: CDR1 SNHLY and CDR2 FYNNEI. In DNA form, the CDR3 reads TGTGCCAGCAGAGGGAGACTAGCGGACAATGAGCAGTTCTTC. Encoded protein: CASRGRLADNEQFF.

This clonotype was detected only once. The chain employs TRBV24-1 and TRBJ2-3, with D perhaps matching TRBD2 (6 bases). This CDR3 is 16 amino acids long. V lost 3 bases, J lost 2 bases, and 14 bases lay in between. The germline CDR1 and CDR2 sequences are KGHDR and SFDVKD. The CDR3 sequence is CATSDTGTGPTDTQYF. The CDR3, as DNA: TGTGCCACCAGTGATACCGGGACTGGTCCCACAGATACGCAGTATTTT.

The table lists this clonotype with a count of one. This sequence joins TRBV5-1 and TRBJ2-1, with D hard to call. With 4 bases removed from V and 6 bases from J, the gap between germline ends came to 11 bases. The germline V gene has CDR1 SGHRS and CDR2 YFSETQ. CDR3 length: 13 residues. Here the CDR3 reads CASSPELGNEQFF. The DNA for the CDR3 is TGCGCCAGCAGCCCGGAATTAGGCAATGAGCAGTTCTTC. The whole variable domain, filled in from reference TRBV5-1 and TRBJ2-1, reads KAGVTQTPRYLIKTRGQQVTLSCSPISGHRSVSWYQQTPGQGLQFLFEYFSETQRNKGNFPGRFSGRQFSNSRSEMNVSTLELGDSALYLCASSPELGNEQFFGPGTRLTVL.

The V and J genes are TRBV25-1 and TRBJ2-3, with 9 positions matching TRBD2. CDR1 and CDR2 from the germline V gene are MGHDK and SYGVNS. V dropped 1 base and J dropped 5; count of bases not matched to a gene: 10. The length of the CDR3 is 17 residues. DNA for the CDR3: TGTGCCAGCAGTGAATTTGCTAGCGGGATGGGCCGAGATACGCAGTATTTT. As protein: CASSEFASGMGRDTQYF.

This clonotype was detected only a few times. The V call is TRBV7-8, the J call TRBJ1-1; D uncertain. V lost 1 base, J lost 4 bases, and 7 bases lay in between. This CDR3 spans 13 amino acids. Germline CDR1 reads SGHVS; CDR2 reads FQNEAQ. Here the CDR3 reads CASSLGKGTEAFF. The CDR3 DNA is TGTGCCAGCAGCTTAGGTAAGGGCACTGAAGCTTTCTTT.